This is a list of T cell receptor beta chains from one sample in a study of response to subunit inactivated influenza vaccine. TCRdb reprocessed the RT-PCR reads via MiXCR and lists one record per CDR3 protein. The profile shows almost 600,000 distinct CDR3 sequences, 12% to 15% of them singletons. Sequenced material: PBMCs from blood, taken 11 to 12 days after vaccination. The receptors here all came from a man aged 45-65 years who received an inactivated influenza vaccine. Each CDR3 is given without its conserved first and last residue. Expanded clones get a size class; other rows say once, few or many, or leave the size out.

j_call | clone_size | v_call | cdr3_aa
TRBJ1-2 | few | TRBV10-3 | AISDTQGNYGYT
TRBJ2-3 | few | TRBV20-1 | SAAVFRGGTDTQY
TRBJ2-5 | few | TRBV7-9 | ASSPWGGETQY
TRBJ1-6 | few | TRBV4-2 | ASSQERRGYTTYNSPLH
TRBJ2-5 | . | TRBV28 | ASNLGYETQY
TRBJ1-4 | few | TRBV12-3/TRBV12-4 | ASSLQASTNEKLF
TRBJ2-5 | few | TRBV4-3 | ASSQDGRGRETQY
TRBJ2-7 | . | TRBV20-1 | SASTELTFYGGYEQY
TRBJ2-7 | . | TRBV20-1 | SAYDRTTYEQY
TRBJ2-5 | few | TRBV20-1 | SAPGTLYVPPGTQY
TRBJ2-1 | few | TRBV6-2/TRBV6-3 | ASSYGHNEQF
TRBJ2-7 | . | TRBV7-8 | ATSKLAGVNQQY
TRBJ2-2 | . | TRBV20-1 | SASGGNSNTGELF
TRBJ2-1 | . | TRBV5-1 | ASSLAGLAGRGNEQF
TRBJ2-7 | . | TRBV4-1 | ASSQDGGSEQY
TRBJ2-5 | . | TRBV20-1 | SARDPASVSLGTQY
TRBJ1-3 | . | TRBV6-5 | ASSYEGATGNTIY
TRBJ1-2 | . | TRBV10-3 | AITRTWDSPYGYT
TRBJ2-7 | . | TRBV6-6 | ASSARQSEQY
TRBJ2-7 | many | TRBV5-1 | ASSLAKTGTGIEEQY
TRBJ2-1 | . | TRBV4-2 | ASRGTGGNEQF
TRBJ2-1 | . | TRBV19 | ASSISGVKANEQF
TRBJ2-1 | few | TRBV19 | ASSSQSVGGYNEQF
TRBJ2-1 | few | TRBV11-3 | ASAGLADGNEQF